These 12 T cell receptor beta chains share one sample of origin, sequenced in a study of T-cell memory formation after mild COVID-19. TCRdb recomputed calls from the 5' RACE reads with MiXCR, one row per CDR3 protein. Of a few hundred thousand distinct CDR3 sequences detected, around 26% appear once; the ten largest clones hold around 10%. Sequenced material: PBMCs or a T cell subset sorted from them (not recorded which). Source of these receptors: an adult woman who had mild COVID-19 (a few samples of this study predate the infection). Cell type and time point are not known.

This clonotype has a handful of counts. The rearrangement uses TRBV5-1 and TRBJ2-7; a weak D match, TRBD1 (5 bases). V gave up 4 bases and J gave up 2 bases, with 19 bases separating them. The V gene's germline CDR1 is SGHRS and CDR2 YFSETQ. The CDR3 covers 16 residues. CDR3 protein: CASSTGTGDVTYEQYF. CDR3 bases: TGCGCCAGCAGCACTGGCACAGGCGACGTAACCTACGAGCAGTACTTC.

There are a few counts of this clonotype. The V call is TRBV5-1, the J call TRBJ1-2, with D possibly being TRBD1 (6 bases). Between the trimmed V and J ends, which lost 6 bases and 6 bases, there was a span of 24 bases. Germline V gene sequence: CDR1 SGHRS, CDR2 YFSETQ. This CDR3 is 16 amino acids long. DNA of the CDR3: TGCGCCAGCACCCCGGGACAAACGCTACCCACTCATGGCTACACCTTC. Translated: CASTPGQTLPTHGYTF.

This clonotype was found many times. The chain links TRBV5-1 to TRBJ2-5; a possible D gene is TRBD2 (6 bases). This CDR3 is 14 amino acids long. CDR1 is SGHRS, CDR2 YFSETQ, per germline. Trimming left V 0 bases short and J 4 bases short, with 10 bases between. Written as DNA, the CDR3 is TGCGCCAGCAGCTTGGCCACCGGGGGAGAGACCCAGTACTTC. This codes for CASSLATGGETQYF.

The genes are TRBV5-1 and TRBJ2-5; 10 positions agree with TRBD1. The CDR3 covers 15 residues. V shed 4 bases, J shed 3 bases, and the junction held 6 bases outside the gene matches. Germline CDR1 and CDR2: SGHRS and YFSETQ. The CDR3 region is CASSLHGTGEETQYF. As DNA, the CDR3 is TGCGCCAGCAGCCTGCACGGGACAGGGGAAGAGACCCAGTACTTC.

The gene calls are TRBV6-5 and TRBJ1-5; TRBD1 matches 9 bases. Losses at the gene ends were 6 bases for V and 4 bases for J; bases not matched to a gene: 7. This CDR3 is 15 amino acids long. Germline V lookup: CDR1 MNHEY, CDR2 SVGAGI. This CDR3 reads CASSPRDRANQPQHF. The CDR3 nucleotides read TGTGCCAGCAGCCCCCGGGACAGGGCAAATCAGCCCCAGCATTTT.

V and J are TRBV9 and TRBJ2-2; perhaps TRBD2 as D (7 bases). The germline V gene has CDR1 SGDLS and CDR2 YYNGEE. CDR3 size: 18 residues. V gave up 2 bases and J gave up 2 bases, with 19 bases separating them. This CDR3 reads CASSVPRGAGINTGELFF. CDR3 in DNA: TGTGCCAGCAGCGTCCCCCGGGGGGCAGGGATAAACACCGGGGAGCTGTTTTTT.

This clonotype was seen only once. The V gene is TRBV7-9, the J gene TRBJ2-7; 13 nucleotides align to TRBD2. The CDR3 has 14 residues. Unmatched junction bases numbered 8, after V lost 8 bases and J lost 7 bases. The V gene's germline CDR1 is SEHNR and CDR2 FQNEAQ (reference sequence). The CDR3: CASARTSGSSEQYF. Here the CDR3 DNA reads TGTGCCAGCGCCCGGACTAGCGGGAGTTCTGAGCAGTACTTC.

This clonotype was counted at least ten times. The CDR3 bases are TGTGCCAGCAGCCAATCCAGGGGGCTAGGTAACACTGAAGCTTTCTTT. Residues: CASSQSRGLGNTEAFF. The chain joins TRBV14 to TRBJ1-1, with 8 bases matching TRBD1. CDR3 length equals 16 residues. Looked up from germline, CDR1 is SGHDN and CDR2 is FVKESK. Trimming removed 2 bases from V and 2 bases from J; junction bases left unmatched: 7.

This clonotype was detected a few times. The gene calls are TRBV2 and TRBJ2-7; 7 positions match TRBD1. CDR1 SNHLY and CDR2 FYNNEI come from the germline V gene. The J segment lost 2 bases and the V segment lost 3 bases, leaving 7 bases of the junction unmatched. This CDR3 comprises 15 residues. The CDR3 DNA reads as TGTGCCAGCAGTGAGGGGACAGCCGTCGCCTACGAGCAGTACTTC. It codes for CASSEGTAVAYEQYF.

This clonotype was picked up a small number of times. The J gene is TRBJ1-1, the V gene TRBV6-2 or TRBV6-3; D might be TRBD1 (5 bases). Germline assignment: CDR1 MNHEY and CDR2 SVGEGT. Trimming removed 2 bases at V and 4 bases at J, with 14 bases between. CDR3 length equals 15 residues. The CDR3 nucleotides read TGTGCCAGCAGTTACGGGGGAGGGGTCGTCACTGAAGCTTTCTTT. This encodes CASSYGGGVVTEAFF.

This sequence joins TRBV12-3 or TRBV12-4 and TRBJ2-3; either TRBD1 or TRBD2 may supply D (6 bases each). The CDR3 covers 15 residues. The V end was cut by 3 bases, the J end by 1 base, with 11 bases between. The CDR3 loop is CASSFRGPGTDTQYF. The CDR3 DNA is TGTGCCAGCAGTTTTCGGGGGCCAGGCACAGATACGCAGTATTTT.

This chain connects TRBV5-1 to TRBJ2-5; D might be TRBD2 (7 bases). Germline assignment: CDR1 SGHRS and CDR2 YFSETQ. The V and J ends lost 3 bases and 5 bases respectively, with 17 bases between them. This CDR3 spans 15 amino acids. The CDR3 here is CASSSKGGGLETQYF. The CDR3 region has the DNA TGCGCCAGCAGCTCCAAAGGGGGGGGTCTGGAGACCCAGTACTTC.